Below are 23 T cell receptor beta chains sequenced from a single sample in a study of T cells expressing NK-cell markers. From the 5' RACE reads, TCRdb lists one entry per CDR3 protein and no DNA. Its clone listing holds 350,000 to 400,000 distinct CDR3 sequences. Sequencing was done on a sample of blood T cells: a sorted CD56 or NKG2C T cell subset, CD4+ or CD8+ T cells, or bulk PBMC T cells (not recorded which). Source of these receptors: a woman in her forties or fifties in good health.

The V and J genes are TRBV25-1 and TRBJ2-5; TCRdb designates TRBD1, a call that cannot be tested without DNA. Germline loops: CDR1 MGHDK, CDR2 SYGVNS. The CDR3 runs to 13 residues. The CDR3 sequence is CASSYGARETQYF.

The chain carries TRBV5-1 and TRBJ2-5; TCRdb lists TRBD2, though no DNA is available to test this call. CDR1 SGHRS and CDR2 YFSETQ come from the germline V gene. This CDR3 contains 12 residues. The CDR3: CASSKGRETQYF.

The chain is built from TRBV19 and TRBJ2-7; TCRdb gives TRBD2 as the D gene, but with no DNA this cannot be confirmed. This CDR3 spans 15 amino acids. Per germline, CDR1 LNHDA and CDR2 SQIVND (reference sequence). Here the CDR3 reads CASSISDRSSYEQYF.

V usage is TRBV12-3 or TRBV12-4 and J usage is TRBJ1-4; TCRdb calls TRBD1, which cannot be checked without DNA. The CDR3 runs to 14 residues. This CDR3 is CASSRGQIDEKLFF.

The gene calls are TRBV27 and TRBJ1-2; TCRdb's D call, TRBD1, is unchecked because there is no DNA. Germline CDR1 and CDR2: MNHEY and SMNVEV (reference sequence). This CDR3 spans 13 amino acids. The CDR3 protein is CASSLRGRSGYTF.

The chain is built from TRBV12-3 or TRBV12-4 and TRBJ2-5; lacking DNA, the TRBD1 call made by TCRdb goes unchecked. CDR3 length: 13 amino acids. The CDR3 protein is CASSTRQGRAQYF.

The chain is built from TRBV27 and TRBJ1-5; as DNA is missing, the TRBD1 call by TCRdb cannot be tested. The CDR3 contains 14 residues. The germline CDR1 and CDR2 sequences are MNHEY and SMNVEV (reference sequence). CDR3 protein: CASSFNTRNQPQHF.

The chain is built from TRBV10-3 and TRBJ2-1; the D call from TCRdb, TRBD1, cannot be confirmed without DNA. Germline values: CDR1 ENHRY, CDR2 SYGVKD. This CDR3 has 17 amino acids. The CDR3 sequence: CAISEGFGQGSYNEQFF.

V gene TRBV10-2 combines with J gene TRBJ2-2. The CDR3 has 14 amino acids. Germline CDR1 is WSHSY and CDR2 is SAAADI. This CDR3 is CASSESGLTRELFF.

CDR3 in amino acids: CASSPTSGNGEQFF. The V call is TRBV4-1, the J call TRBJ2-1; TCRdb calls TRBD2, which cannot be checked without DNA. The CDR3 has 14 amino acids. Germline V gene data show CDR1 as MGHRA and CDR2 as YSYEKL.

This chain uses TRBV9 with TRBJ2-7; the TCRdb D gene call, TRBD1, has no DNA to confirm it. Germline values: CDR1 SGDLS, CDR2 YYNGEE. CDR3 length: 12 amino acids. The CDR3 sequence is CASSDRDYEQYF.

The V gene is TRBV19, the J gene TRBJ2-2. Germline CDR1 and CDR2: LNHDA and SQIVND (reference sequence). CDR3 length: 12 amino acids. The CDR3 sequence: CASSIVPGELFF.

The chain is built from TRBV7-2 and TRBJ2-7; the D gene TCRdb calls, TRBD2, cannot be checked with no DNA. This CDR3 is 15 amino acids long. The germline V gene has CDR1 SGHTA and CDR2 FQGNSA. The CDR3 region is CASSNKGLAAYEQYF.

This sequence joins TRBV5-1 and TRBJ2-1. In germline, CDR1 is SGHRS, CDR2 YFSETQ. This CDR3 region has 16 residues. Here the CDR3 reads CASSLIPGRSYNEQFF.

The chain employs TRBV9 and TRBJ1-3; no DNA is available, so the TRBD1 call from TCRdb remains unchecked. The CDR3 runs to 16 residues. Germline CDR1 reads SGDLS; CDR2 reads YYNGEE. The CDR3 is CASSGRDRAYGNTIYF.

CDR3 sequence reads: CASSEDKHTEAFF. The chain carries TRBV12-3 or TRBV12-4 and TRBJ1-1. The CDR3 has 13 amino acids.

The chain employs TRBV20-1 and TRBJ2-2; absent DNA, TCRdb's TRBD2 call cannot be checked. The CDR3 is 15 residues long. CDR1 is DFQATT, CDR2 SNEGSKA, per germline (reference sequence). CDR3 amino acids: CSARSTARQTGELFF.

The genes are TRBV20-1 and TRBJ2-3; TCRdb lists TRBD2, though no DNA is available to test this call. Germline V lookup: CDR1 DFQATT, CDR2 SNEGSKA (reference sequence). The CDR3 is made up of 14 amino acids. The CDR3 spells CSAKWAGTTDTQYF.

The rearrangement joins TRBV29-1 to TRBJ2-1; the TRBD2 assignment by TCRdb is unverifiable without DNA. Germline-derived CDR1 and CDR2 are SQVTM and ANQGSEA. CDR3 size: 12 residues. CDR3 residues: CSCWVVRNEQFF.

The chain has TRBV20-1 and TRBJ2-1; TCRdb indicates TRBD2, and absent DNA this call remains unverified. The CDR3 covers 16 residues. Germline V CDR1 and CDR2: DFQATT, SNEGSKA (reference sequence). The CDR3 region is CSAPPIGAGGYNEQFF.

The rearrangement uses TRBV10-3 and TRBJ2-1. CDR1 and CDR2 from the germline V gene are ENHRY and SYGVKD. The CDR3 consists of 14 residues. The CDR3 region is CAISGKGGVNEQFF.

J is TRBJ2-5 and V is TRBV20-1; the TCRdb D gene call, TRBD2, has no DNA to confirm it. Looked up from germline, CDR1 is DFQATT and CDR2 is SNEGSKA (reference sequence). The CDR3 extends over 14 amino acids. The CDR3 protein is CSARIEGGEETQYF.

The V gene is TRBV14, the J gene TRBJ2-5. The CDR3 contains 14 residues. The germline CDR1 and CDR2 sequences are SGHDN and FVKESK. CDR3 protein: CASSQEAYQETQYF. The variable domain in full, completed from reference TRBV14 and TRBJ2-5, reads EAGVTQFPSHSVIEKGQTVTLRCDPISGHDNLYWYRRVMGKEIKFLLHFVKESKQDESGMPNNRFLAERTGGTYSTLKVQPAELEDSGVYFCASSQEAYQETQYFGPGTRLLVL.